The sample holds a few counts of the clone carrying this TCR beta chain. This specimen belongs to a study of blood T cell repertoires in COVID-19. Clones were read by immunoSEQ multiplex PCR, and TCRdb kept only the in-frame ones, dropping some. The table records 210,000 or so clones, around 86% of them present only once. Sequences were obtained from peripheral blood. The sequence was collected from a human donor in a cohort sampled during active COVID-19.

CDR3 sequence: CASSRQGVYGYTF. In DNA, the CDR3 is TGTGCCAGCAGCCGACAGGGGGTCTATGGCTACACCTTC. The rearrangement links TRBV7-9 to TRBJ1-2; 9 positions agree with TRBD1. Germline V gives CDR1 SEHNR, CDR2 FQNEAQ (reference sequence). V lost 5 bases to trimming and J lost 4 bases; unmatched junction nucleotides: 2. The CDR3 length is 13 residues.